A selection of T cell receptor beta chains follows, all from one sample in a study of OX40 agonist ivuxolimab in advanced cancers. Using immunoSEQ multiplex PCR, the repertoire was profiled, and TCRdb retains in-frame clones only, with some absent. Altogether 70,000 or so clones are present, around 80% being singletons, with the ten largest covering under 1.2%. The material sequenced was CD4+ or CD8+ T cells sorted from blood, taken in a trial of the OX40 agonist ivuxolimab. These receptors came from an adult with an advanced solid tumor such as melanoma, head and neck, liver or kidney cancer. Each CDR3 is given with its conserved first and last residue. D genes are given only for firm matches. Clone size appears in some rows only: once, few, many, or a class for an expanded clone.

CDR3	DNA	D	J	size	V
CASQWTKTRTNNEQFF	TGTGCCAGCCAATGGACGAAAACCCGTACCAACAATGAGCAGTTCTTC	-	TRBJ2-1	-	TRBV7-2
CASSAGGFSYEQYF	TGTGCCAGCAGTGCGGGGGGGTTCTCCTACGAGCAGTACTTC	TRBD2	TRBJ2-7	-	TRBV6-1
CASSRQTQETQYF	TGTGCCAGCTCACGCCAGACCCAAGAGACCCAGTACTTC	-	TRBJ2-5	-	TRBV18
CASSHRETYQPQHF	TGTGCCAGCAGTCACAGGGAGACTTACCAGCCCCAGCATTTT	-	TRBJ1-5	-	TRBV6-5
CASSPIQGVPGYDYGYTF	TGTGCCAGCAGCCCAATCCAGGGGGTACCCGGGTATGACTATGGCTACACCTTC	TRBD1	TRBJ1-2	-	TRBV4-2
CASSIKTGGSEQYF	TGTGCCAGCAGCATAAAGACAGGGGGTAGCGAGCAGTACTTC	TRBD1	TRBJ2-7	-	TRBV7-2
CASRVTGANTEAFF	TGTGCCAGCAGGGTGACAGGGGCGAACACTGAAGCTTTCTTT	TRBD1	TRBJ1-1	once	TRBV2
CASSQEVGRLSYNEQFF	TGCGCCAGCAGCCAAGAGGTGGGACGTCTCTCCTACAATGAGCAGTTCTTC	-	TRBJ2-1	-	TRBV4-1
CASSPRPMPTGAYEQYF	TGTGCCAGCTCACCACGCCCGATGCCCACGGGAGCCTACGAGCAGTACTTC	-	TRBJ2-7	-	TRBV18
CASSDRWGNSPLHF	TGTGCCAGCAGCGATCGTTGGGGTAATTCACCCCTCCACTTT	-	TRBJ1-6	few	TRBV6-5
CASSLREGMNTEAFF	TGTGCCAGCAGCTTAAGGGAGGGGATGAACACTGAAGCTTTCTTT	-	TRBJ1-1	-	TRBV7-9
CASSLSEWRGANNSPLHF	TGTGCCAGCAGCTTAAGCGAGTGGCGGGGGGCAAATAATTCACCCCTCCACTTT	-	TRBJ1-6	-	TRBV7-6
CTSSQYEGYIGTPQHF	TGCACCAGCAGCCAGTATGAGGGTTATATCGGAACGCCCCAGCATTTT	-	TRBJ1-5	-	TRBV1
CASSVDPGTDTQYF	TGTGCCAGTAGTGTCGACCCGGGCACAGATACGCAGTATTTT	-	TRBJ2-3	-	TRBV19
CASSPGARLQETQYF	TGTGCCAGCTCACCAGGAGCTAGACTTCAAGAGACCCAGTACTTC	-	TRBJ2-5	-	TRBV18
CASRLAGGPYEQYF	TGTGCCAGCAGGCTAGCGGGGGGTCCCTACGAGCAGTACTTC	TRBD2	TRBJ2-7	-	TRBV28
CASSLLSGQQNTEAFF	TGTGCCAGCTCACTTCTGTCGGGACAGCAGAACACTGAAGCTTTCTTT	TRBD1	TRBJ1-1	-	TRBV18
CASSLDLGARGNTIYF	TGTGCCAGCAGCTTGGATCTGGGGGCGCGTGGAAACACCATATATTTT	-	TRBJ1-3	few	TRBV5-5
CASSLQGTTSTDTQYF	TGCGCCAGCAGCTTGCAAGGGACAACCAGCACAGATACGCAGTATTTT	-	TRBJ2-3	once	TRBV5-1
CAWRGQGGSPLHF	TGTGCCTGGAGGGGACAGGGAGGTTCACCCCTCCACTTT	TRBD1	TRBJ1-6	-	TRBV30
CASNTRGTSDTQYF	TGTGCCAGCAACACCCGGGGGACTTCAGATACGCAGTATTTT	-	TRBJ2-3	-	TRBV6-1
CASSYDGAGYEQYF	TGCGCCAGCAGCTACGACGGAGCAGGCTACGAGCAGTACTTC	-	TRBJ2-7	-	TRBV5-1
CASSIPPGGTGDSPLHF	TGTGCCAGTAGTATCCCCCCCGGGGGGACAGGGGATTCACCCCTCCACTTT	TRBD1	TRBJ1-6	-	TRBV19
CAWRQGREPQHF	TGTGCCTGGAGACAGGGGAGGGAGCCCCAGCATTTT	TRBD1	TRBJ1-5	few	TRBV30
CATSSLGNFRVGETQYF	TGTGCCACCAGCAGCCTAGGAAATTTCCGCGTGGGAGAGACCCAGTACTTC	-	TRBJ2-5	once	TRBV15
CASSLGGGGVSTDTQYF	TGTGCCAGCAGCTTAGGAGGAGGTGGAGTTAGCACAGATACGCAGTATTTT	-	TRBJ2-3	-	TRBV7-2
CASSTRAENTEAFF	TGCGCCAGCAGCACCCGGGCCGAGAACACTGAAGCTTTCTTT	-	TRBJ1-1	-	TRBV5-1